Following are 3 T cell receptor beta chains from one sample sequenced in a study of CXCR3-negative and CXCR3-positive naive CD8 T cells. The method, 5' RACE with UMI labels, was used to prepare the TRB cDNA libraries. TCRdb reprocessed the 5' RACE reads, with one entry per CDR3 protein and no DNA. The listing contains 40,000 to 45,000 distinct CDR3 sequences. The sample taken for sequencing was memory CD8+ T cells from blood. These receptors all come from a human donor in good health. Some clones in this sample may be carry-over from other donors' samples.

This CDR3 reads CASSPTGNNEQFF. This sequence joins TRBV7-3 and TRBJ2-1; the TRBD1 assignment by TCRdb is unverifiable without DNA. Germline V gene sequence: CDR1 SGHTA, CDR2 FQGTGA. The CDR3 totals 13 residues.

V and J are TRBV20-1 and TRBJ2-7; TCRdb selects TRBD2, and the lack of DNA leaves this call unchecked. The germline V gene has CDR1 DFQATT and CDR2 SNEGSKA (reference sequence). The CDR3 covers 15 residues. CDR3 in amino acids: CTCSVYSGGDYEQYF.

The V call is TRBV4-1, the J call TRBJ2-7; TCRdb names TRBD1, which stays unverified in the absence of DNA. The length of the CDR3 is 15 residues. Germline CDR1 reads MGHRA; CDR2 reads YSYEKL. The chain's CDR3 is CASSQDPRGLGEQYF.